This note documents a single T cell receptor beta chain sequence. No cognate antigen has been identified for it. No base quality values were provided; no much bigger clone lies one nucleotide off. In light of the paper, this sample's time point label describes: pretreatment peripheral blood. A total of 29 patients with locally advanced or metastatic urothelial carcinoma, treated at Memorial Sloan Kettering on a trial protocol, made up the cohort. Peripheral blood mononuclear cells were collected pretreatment and during treatment, with between 1 and 8 total time points per patient. The Qiagen DNeasy Blood extraction kit was used to purify genomic DNA from total PBMCs and from tumor samples. PBMCs were collected pretreatment and during treatment and were isolated and stored as previously described. These data originate in a study of PD-L1 blockade in urothelial cancer (TCRdb year 2017). About the investigation overall: All patients started therapy around 2014 and received atezolizumab 1,200 mg intravenously every 3 weeks. Patients had an ECOG performance status of 0 or 1 and had received between 0 and 3 prior chemotherapy regimens. In the same patients who had TCR sequencing, pretreatment tumors also underwent whole exome sequencing and RNA sequencing. TCR sequencing covered pretreatment tumor samples and matched, serially collected peripheral blood taken before and after atezolizumab treatment. The study, an exploratory multi-omic analysis, examined somatic, immune and clinical correlates of response to PD-L1 blockade with atezolizumab in urothelial cancer. About nine tenths of the roughly 29 patients were identified as males with urothelial cancer of bladder origin, and a prior smoking history was reported by 18 of 29 patients. Blood samples were analyzed 3 weeks after the start of treatment (second dose) and 6 weeks after the start of treatment. Blood samples gave median yields of about 150,000 T cells and over 80,000 unique TCRs, along with a median clonality of around 0.075. Durable clinical benefit was achieved by nine patients and was not achieved by 20 patients. Some 29 patients had pretreatment blood TCR-seq, about 25 had at least one posttreatment blood collection, and about 25 had tumor TCR-seq. Durable clinical benefit was defined as a progression-free survival longer than 6 months, and TCR features were additionally tested against progression-free survival and overall survival. General findings and caveats noted by the study authors: Greater expansion of tumor-associated TCR clones in peripheral blood 3 weeks after the start of treatment was observed in patients with durable benefit (n ≈ 22, p = 0.022). A pretreatment peripheral blood TCR clonality below the median was linked to improved progression-free and overall survival. Small sample size (n ≈ 29) and many exploratory analyses mean the results are intended to be hypothesis-generating.

There are 19 amino acids in the CDR3, from cysteine to phenylalanine inclusive. Only CDR3 DNA remains: 57 bases, in frame from the first base. Unmatched junction bases come to 27, with V trimmed by 9 bases and J by 6 bases. The germline V gene yields SGHTS for CDR1 and YDEGEE for CDR2. Synthetic TCR analog templates were spiked into each PCR so that absolute template abundance could be estimated from read counts. The immunoSEQ assay was used to amplify TCRbeta CDR3 regions from genomic DNA with bias-controlled V and J gene primers. Sequencing of rearranged TCRbeta segments was performed at approximately 20X coverage. In the authors' own workflow: Sequencing errors were corrected by clustering and CDR3s were annotated against IMGT to assign V, D and J genes. Out-of-frame and stop-codon sequences were excluded, and only productive TCRbeta rearrangements were used in downstream analyses. Clonality was calculated as one minus the Shannon entropy normalized by the log of the number of unique productive sequences. Fisher's exact test with Benjamini-Hochberg correction, using a cutoff of adjusted p below 0.01, was how clones that differed between time points or between blood and tumor were identified. TCRdb re-hosts the immuneACCESS table, in-frame sequences only. Its copies lack some clones; in the studies checked, an unresolved V gene accounts for under half of them, and the cause for the rest is not known. The V and J calls and clone size are taken from that table; D and trimming were inferred from the DNA. The sample profile shows tens of thousands of clones; roughly 89% of them were found once. Together, the top ten hold approximately 2.1% of the sample.

The chain is encoded by TRBV5-8 joined to TRBJ1-2; 9 of the junction bases match TRBD1. The sequence derives from a man aged 60 to 69 with urothelial cancer. Sequencing was performed on PBMCs, taken around atezolizumab (anti-PD-L1) treatment. The bases read TGTGCCACCGAAAAGGGACAGGGAGTTGATTCGTCACTTTTCAATGGCTACACCTTC. It encodes CATEKGQGVDSSLFNGYTF.